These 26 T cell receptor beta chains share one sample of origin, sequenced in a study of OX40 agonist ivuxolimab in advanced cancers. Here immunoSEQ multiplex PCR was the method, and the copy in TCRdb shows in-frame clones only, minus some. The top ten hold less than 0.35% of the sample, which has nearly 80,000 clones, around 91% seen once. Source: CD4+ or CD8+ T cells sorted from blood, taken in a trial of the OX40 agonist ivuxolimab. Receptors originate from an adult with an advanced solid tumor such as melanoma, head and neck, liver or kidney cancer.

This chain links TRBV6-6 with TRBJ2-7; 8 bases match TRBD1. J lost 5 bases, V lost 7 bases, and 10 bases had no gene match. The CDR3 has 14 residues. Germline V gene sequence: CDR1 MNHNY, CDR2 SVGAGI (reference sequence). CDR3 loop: CASTNPGQGNEQYV. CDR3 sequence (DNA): TGTGCCAGCACCAACCCCGGACAGGGCAACGAGCAGTACGTC.

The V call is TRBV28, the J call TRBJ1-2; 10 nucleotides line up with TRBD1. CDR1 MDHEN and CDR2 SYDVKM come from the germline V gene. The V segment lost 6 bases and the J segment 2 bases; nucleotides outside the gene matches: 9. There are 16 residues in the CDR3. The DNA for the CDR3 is TGTGCCAGCAGCGAAACTAGGACAGGGGGGAACTATGGCTACACCTTC. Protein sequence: CASSETRTGGNYGYTF.

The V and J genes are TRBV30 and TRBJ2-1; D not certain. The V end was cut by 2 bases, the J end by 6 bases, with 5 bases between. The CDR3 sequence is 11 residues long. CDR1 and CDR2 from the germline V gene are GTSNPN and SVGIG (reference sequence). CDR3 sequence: CAWSRGNEQFF. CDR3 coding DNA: TGTGCCTGGAGTCGAGGCAATGAGCAGTTCTTC.

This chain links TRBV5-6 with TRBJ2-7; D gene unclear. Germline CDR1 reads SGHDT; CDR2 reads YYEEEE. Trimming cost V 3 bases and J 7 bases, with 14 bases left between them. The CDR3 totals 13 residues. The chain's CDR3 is CASSSGWLGEQYV. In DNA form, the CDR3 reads TGTGCCAGCAGCTCCGGATGGTTAGGTGAGCAGTACGTC.

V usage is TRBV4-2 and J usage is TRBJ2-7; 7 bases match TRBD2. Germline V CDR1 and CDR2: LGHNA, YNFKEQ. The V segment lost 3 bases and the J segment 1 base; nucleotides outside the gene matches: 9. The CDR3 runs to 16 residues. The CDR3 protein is CASSQVSGGKSYEQYF. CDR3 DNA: TGTGCCAGCAGCCAGGTTTCGGGGGGTAAATCCTACGAGCAGTACTTC.

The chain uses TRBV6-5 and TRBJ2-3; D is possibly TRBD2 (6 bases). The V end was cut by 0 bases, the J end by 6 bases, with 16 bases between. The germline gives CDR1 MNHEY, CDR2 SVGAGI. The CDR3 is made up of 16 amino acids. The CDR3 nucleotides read TGTGCCAGCAGTTACTCGATGAGCCGGGACTGGGATACGCAGTATTTT. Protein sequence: CASSYSMSRDWDTQYF.

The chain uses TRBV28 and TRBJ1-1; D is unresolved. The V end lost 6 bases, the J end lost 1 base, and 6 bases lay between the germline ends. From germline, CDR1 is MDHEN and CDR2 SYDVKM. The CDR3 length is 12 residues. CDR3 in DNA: TGTGCCAGCAGGGACTCGAACACTGAAGCTTTCTTT. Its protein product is CASRDSNTEAFF.

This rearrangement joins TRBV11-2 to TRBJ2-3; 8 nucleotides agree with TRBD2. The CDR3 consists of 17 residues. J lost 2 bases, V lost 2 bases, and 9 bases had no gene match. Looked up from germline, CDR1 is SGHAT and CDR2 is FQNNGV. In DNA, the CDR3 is TGTGCCAGCAGCTTAATGGTCACTAGCGGACTCACAGATACGCAGTATTTT. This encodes CASSLMVTSGLTDTQYF.

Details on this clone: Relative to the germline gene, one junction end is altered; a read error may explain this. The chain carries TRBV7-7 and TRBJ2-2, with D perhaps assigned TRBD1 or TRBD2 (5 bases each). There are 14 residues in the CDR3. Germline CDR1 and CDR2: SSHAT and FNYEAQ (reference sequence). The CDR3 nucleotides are TGTGCTAGCAGTTGGGGGTTGAACACCGGGGAGCTGTTTTTT. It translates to CASSWGLNTGELFF.

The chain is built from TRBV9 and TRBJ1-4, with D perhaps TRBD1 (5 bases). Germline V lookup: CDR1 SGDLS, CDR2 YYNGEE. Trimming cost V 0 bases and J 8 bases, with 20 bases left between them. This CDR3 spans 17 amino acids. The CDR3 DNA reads TGTGCCAGCAGCGTAGACTCGGTTGACAGTGAATGGGAAAAACTGTTTTTT. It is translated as CASSVDSVDSEWEKLFF.

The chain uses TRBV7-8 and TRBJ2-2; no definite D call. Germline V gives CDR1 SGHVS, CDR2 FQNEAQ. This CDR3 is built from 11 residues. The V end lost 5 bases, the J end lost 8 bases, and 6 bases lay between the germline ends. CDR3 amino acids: CASSAVGELFF. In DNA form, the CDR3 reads TGTGCCAGCAGCGCGGTGGGGGAGCTGTTTTTT.

The CDR3 nucleotides read TGTGCCAGCAGCTTAGTTGGCAGGGGGCGTGGGCAAGAGACCCAGTACTTC. It specifies CASSLVGRGRGQETQYF. The chain uses TRBV11-2 and TRBJ2-5; 8 positions match TRBD1. Germline CDR1 and CDR2: SGHAT and FQNNGV. The CDR3 covers 17 residues. Trimming removed 1 base from V and 2 bases from J; junction bases left unmatched: 9.

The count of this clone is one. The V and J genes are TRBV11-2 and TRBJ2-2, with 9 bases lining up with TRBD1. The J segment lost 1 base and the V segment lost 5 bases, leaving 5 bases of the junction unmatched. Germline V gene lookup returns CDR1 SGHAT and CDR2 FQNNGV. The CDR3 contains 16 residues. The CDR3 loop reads CASSPGQGRNTGELFF. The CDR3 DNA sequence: TGTGCCAGCAGCCCCGGACAGGGGAGGAACACCGGGGAGCTGTTTTTT.

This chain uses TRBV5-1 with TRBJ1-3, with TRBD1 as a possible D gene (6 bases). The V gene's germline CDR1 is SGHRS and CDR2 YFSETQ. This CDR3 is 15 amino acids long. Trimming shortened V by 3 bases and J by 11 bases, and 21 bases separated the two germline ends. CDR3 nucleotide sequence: TGCGCCAGCAGCTCCGGACAGCTCAGTGGGGACGCCATATATTTT. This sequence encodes CASSSGQLSGDAIYF.

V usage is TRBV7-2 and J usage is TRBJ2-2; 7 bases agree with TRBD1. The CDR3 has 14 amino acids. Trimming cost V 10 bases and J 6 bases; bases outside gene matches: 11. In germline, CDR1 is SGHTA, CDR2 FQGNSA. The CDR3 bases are TGTGCCACCGGGCAGGGGGTCGTGTCCGGGGAGCTGTTTTTT. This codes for CATGQGVVSGELFF. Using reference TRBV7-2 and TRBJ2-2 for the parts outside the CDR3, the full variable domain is GAGVSQSPSNKVTEKGKDVELRCDPISGHTALYWYRQSLGQGLEFLIYFQGNSAPDKSGLPSDRFSAERTGGSVSTLTIQRTQQEDSAVYLCATGQGVVSGELFFGEGSRLTVL.

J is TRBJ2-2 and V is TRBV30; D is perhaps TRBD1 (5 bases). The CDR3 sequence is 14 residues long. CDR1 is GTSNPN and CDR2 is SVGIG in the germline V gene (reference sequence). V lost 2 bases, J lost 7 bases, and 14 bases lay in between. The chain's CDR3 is CAWSPQVVGGELFF. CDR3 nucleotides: TGTGCCTGGAGTCCACAGGTAGTCGGCGGGGAGCTGTTTTTT.

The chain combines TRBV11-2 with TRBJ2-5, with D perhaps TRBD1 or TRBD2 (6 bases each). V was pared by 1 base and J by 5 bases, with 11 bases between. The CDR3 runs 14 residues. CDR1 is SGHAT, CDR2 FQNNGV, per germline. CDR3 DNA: TGTGCCAGCAGCTTAGCGGGGGCAGGGGAGACCCAGTACTTC. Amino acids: CASSLAGAGETQYF. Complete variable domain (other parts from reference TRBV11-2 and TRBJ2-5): EAGVAQSPRYKIIEKRQSVAFWCNPISGHATLYWYQQILGQGPKLLIQFQNNGVVDDSQLPKDRFSAERLKGVDSTLKIQPAKLEDSAVYLCASSLAGAGETQYFGPGTRLLVL.

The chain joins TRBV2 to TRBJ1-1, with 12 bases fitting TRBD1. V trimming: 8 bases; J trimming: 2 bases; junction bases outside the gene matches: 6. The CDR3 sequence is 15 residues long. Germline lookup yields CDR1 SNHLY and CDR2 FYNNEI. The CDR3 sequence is CASGGQGAGNTEAFF. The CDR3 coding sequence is TGTGCCAGCGGGGGACAGGGGGCCGGTAACACTGAAGCTTTCTTT.

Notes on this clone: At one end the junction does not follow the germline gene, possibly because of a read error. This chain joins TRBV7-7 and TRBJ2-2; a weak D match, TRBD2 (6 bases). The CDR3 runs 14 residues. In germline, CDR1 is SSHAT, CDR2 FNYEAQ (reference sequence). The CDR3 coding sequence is TGTGCTAGCAGCGTCGCCCCGGAGGGCGGGGAGCTGTTTTTT. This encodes CASSVAPEGGELFF. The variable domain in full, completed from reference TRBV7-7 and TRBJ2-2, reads GAGVSQSPRYKVTKRGQDVTLRCDPISSHATLYWYQQALGQGPEFLTYFNYEAQPDKSGLPSDRFSAERPEGSISTLTIQRTEQRDSAMYRCASSVAPEGGELFFGEGSRLTVL.

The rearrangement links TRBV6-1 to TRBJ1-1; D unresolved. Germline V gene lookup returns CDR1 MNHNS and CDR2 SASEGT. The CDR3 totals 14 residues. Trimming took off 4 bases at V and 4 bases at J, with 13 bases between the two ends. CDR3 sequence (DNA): TGTGCCAGCAGTGTTGACCCCGGCGGCACTGAAGCTTTCTTT. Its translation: CASSVDPGGTEAFF.

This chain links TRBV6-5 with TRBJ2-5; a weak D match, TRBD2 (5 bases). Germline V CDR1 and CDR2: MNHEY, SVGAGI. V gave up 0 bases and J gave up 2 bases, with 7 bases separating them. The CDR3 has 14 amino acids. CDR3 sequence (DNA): TGTGCCAGCAGTTACTCGAGGGCACAAGAGACCCAGTACTTC. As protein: CASSYSRAQETQYF.

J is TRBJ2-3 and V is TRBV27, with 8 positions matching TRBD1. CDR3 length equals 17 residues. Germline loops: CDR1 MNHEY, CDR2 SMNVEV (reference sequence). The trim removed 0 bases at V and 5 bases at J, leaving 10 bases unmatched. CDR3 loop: CASSLSPRQGIVDTQYF. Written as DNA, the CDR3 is TGTGCCAGCAGTTTATCCCCCCGACAGGGGATTGTAGATACGCAGTATTTT.

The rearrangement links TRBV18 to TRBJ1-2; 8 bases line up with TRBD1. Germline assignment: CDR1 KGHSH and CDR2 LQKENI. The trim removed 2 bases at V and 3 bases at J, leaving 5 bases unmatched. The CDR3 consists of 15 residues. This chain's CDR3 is CASSPGQGADYGYTF. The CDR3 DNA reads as TGTGCCAGCTCACCAGGGCAGGGGGCAGACTATGGCTACACCTTC.

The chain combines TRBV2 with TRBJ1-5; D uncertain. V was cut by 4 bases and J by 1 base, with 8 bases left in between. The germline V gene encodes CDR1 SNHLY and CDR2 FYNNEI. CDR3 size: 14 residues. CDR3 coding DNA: TGTGCCAGCAGTGCGCAGGTCAGCAATCAGCCCCAGCATTTT. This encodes CASSAQVSNQPQHF. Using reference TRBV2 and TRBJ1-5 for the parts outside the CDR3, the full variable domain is EPEVTQTPSHQVTQMGQEVILRCVPISNHLYFYWYRQILGQKVEFLVSFYNNEISEKSEIFDDQFSVERPDGSNFTLKIRSTKLEDSAMYFCASSAQVSNQPQHFGDGTRLSIL.

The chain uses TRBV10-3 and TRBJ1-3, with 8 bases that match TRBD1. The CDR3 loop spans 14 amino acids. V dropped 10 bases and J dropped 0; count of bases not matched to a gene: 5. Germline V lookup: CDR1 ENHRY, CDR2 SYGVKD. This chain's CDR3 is CATRTGTSGNTIYF. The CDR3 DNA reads TGTGCCACCAGGACAGGGACCTCTGGAAACACCATATATTTT.

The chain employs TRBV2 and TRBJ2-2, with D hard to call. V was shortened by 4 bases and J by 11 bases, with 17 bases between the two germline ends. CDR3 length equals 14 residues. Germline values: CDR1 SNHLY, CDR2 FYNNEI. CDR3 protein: CASSALKVLVELFF. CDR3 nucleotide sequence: TGTGCCAGCAGTGCTTTAAAGGTCCTGGTAGAGCTGTTTTTT. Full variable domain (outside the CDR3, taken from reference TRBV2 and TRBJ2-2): EPEVTQTPSHQVTQMGQEVILRCVPISNHLYFYWYRQILGQKVEFLVSFYNNEISEKSEIFDDQFSVERPDGSNFTLKIRSTKLEDSAMYFCASSALKVLVELFFGEGSRLTVL.